This T cell receptor (beta chain) was retrieved from a study of beta chain features in type 1 diabetes. Study-wide points: Researchers report that Type 1 diabetes patients had moderately but significantly shorter TCRB CDR3s across all four CD4+ subsets.

cDNA synthesis used the whole RNA isolate, giving expressed TCRB sequences. Here immunoSEQ multiplex PCR was the method, and the copy in TCRdb shows in-frame clones only, minus some. The table lists roughly 350,000 clones, 9.5% to 10% of them singletons, with about 0.6% in the top ten. In germline, CDR1 is SGHDT, CDR2 YYEEEE. This CDR3 is 13 amino acids long. V lost 4 bases, J lost 4 bases, and 9 bases lay in between. This clone was picked up many times. Its cognate antigen is unknown. The material sequenced was central memory CD4+ T cells from blood. This chain connects TRBV5-6 to TRBJ2-4, with D perhaps matching TRBD1 or TRBD2 (5 bases each). The sequence was obtained from a man aged 25 to 40 with type 1 diabetes. Here the CDR3 reads CASSGWGKNIQYF. DNA for the CDR3: TGTGCCAGCAGCGGCTGGGGGAAAAACATTCAGTACTTC.